This TCR beta chain was found in a study of blood T cell repertoires in COVID-19. The V gene end was trimmed by 2 bases and the J gene end by 3 bases; junction bases not matched to a gene: 13. The CDR3 totals 18 residues. From germline, CDR1 is SNHLY and CDR2 FYNNEI. Data came from immunoSEQ multiplex PCR; TCRdb stores just in-frame clones and leaves some out. The table lists almost 200,000 clones, about 85% of them singletons. During active infection, Seattle patients enrolled and were then monitored through disease. Sequencing was carried out using peripheral blood. The TCR sequence derives from a woman in her 40s with COVID-19, enrolled during active disease. The chain employs TRBV2 and TRBJ2-3; TRBD1 matches 8 bases. DNA of the CDR3: TGTGCCAGCAGTGAAAGGGCTCGTCAGGGGGCATGGACAGATACGCAGTATTTT. Translated: CASSERARQGAWTDTQYF.